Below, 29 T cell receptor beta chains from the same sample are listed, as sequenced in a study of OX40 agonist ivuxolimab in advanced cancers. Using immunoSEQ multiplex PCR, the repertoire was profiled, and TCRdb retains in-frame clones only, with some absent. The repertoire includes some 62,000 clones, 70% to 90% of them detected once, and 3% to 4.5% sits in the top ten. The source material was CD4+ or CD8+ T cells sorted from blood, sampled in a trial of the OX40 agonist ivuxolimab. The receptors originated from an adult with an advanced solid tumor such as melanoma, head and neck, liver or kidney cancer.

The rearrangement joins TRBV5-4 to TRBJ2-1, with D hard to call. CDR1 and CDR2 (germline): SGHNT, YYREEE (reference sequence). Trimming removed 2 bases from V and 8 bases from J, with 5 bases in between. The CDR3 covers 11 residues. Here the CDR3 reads CASSFSDEQFF. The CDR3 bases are TGTGCCAGCAGCTTCTCCGATGAGCAGTTCTTC.

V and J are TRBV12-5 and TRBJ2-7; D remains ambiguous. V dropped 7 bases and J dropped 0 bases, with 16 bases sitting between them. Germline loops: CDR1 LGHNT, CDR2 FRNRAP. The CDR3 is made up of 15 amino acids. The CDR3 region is CASAPGYLRSYEQYF. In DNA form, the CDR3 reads TGTGCTAGTGCCCCCGGGTATTTGCGCTCCTACGAGCAGTACTTC.

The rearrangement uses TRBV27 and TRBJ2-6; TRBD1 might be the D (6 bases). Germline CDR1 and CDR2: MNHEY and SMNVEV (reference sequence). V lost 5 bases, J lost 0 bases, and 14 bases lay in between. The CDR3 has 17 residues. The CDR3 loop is CASSDLDRYSGANVLTF. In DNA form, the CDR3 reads TGTGCCAGCAGTGACTTGGACAGATACTCTGGGGCCAACGTCCTGACTTTC. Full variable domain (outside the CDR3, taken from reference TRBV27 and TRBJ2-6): EAQVTQNPRYLITVTGKKLTVTCSQNMNHEYMSWYRQDPGLGLRQIYYSMNVEVTDKGDVPEGYKVSRKEKRNFPLILESPSPNQTSLYFCASSDLDRYSGANVLTFGAGSRLTVL.

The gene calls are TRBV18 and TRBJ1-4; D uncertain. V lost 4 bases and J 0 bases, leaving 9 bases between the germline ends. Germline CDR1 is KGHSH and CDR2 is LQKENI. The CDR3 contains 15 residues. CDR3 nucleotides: TGTGCCAGCTCACGAACGATTGCAACTAATGAAAAACTGTTTTTT. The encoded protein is CASSRTIATNEKLFF.

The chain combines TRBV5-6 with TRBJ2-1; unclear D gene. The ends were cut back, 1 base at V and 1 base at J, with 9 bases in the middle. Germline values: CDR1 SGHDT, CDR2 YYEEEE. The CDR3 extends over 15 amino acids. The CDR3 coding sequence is TGTGCCAGCAGCTTGTTCCTACCTTCCTACAATGAGCAGTTCTTC. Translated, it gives CASSLFLPSYNEQFF.

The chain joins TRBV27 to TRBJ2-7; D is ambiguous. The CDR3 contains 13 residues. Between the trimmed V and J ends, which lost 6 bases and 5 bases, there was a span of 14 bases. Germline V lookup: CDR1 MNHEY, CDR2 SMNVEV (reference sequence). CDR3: CASSLSQWDEQYF. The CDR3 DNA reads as TGTGCCAGCAGCCTCAGCCAGTGGGACGAGCAGTACTTC.

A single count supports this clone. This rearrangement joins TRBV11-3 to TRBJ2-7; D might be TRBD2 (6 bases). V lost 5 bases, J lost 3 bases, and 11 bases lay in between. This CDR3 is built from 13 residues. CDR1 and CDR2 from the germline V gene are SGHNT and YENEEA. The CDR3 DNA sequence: TGTGCCAGCAGCGCGGGGACGGTCTACGAGCAGTACTTC. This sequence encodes CASSAGTVYEQYF. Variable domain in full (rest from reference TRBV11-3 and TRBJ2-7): EAGVVQSPRYKIIEKKQPVAFWCNPISGHNTLYWYLQNLGQGPELLIRYENEEAVDDSQLPKDRFSAERLKGVDSTLKIQPAELGDSAVYLCASSAGTVYEQYFGPGTRLTVT.

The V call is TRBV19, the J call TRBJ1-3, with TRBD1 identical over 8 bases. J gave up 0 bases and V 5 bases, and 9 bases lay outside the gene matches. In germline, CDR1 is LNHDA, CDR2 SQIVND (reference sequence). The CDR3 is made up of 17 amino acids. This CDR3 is CASSPHRGKSSGNTIYF. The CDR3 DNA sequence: TGTGCCAGTAGTCCTCACAGGGGGAAAAGCTCTGGAAACACCATATATTTT.

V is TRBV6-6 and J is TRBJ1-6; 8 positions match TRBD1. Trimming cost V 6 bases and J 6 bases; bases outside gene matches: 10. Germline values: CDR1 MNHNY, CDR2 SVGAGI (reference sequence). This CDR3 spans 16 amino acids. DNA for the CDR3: TGTGCCAGCAGCTCCGGGGTCAGGGGGCGTAATTCACCCCTCCACTTT. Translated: CASSSGVRGRNSPLHF.

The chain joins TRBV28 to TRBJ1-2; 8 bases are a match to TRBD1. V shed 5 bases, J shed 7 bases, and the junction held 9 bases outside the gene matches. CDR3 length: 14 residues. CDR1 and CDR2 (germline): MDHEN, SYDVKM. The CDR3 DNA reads TGTGCCAGCAGTCGGACAGGGATCACGCTTGGCTACACCTTC. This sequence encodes CASSRTGITLGYTF.

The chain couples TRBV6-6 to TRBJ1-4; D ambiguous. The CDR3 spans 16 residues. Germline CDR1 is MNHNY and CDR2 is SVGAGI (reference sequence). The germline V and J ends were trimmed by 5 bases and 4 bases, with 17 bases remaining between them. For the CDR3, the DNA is TGTGCCAGCAGTAGGGATGATGATCAACTTAATGAAAAACTGTTTTTT. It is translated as CASSRDDDQLNEKLFF.

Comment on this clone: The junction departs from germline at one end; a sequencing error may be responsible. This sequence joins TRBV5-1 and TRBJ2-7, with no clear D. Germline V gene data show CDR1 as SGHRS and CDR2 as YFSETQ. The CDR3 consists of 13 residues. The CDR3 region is CTSSFGRTYEQYF. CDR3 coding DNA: TGCACCAGCAGCTTCGGCAGAACCTACGAGCAGTACTTC. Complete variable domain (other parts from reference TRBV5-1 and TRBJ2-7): KAGVTQTPRYLIKTRGQQVTLSCSPISGHRSVSWYQQTPGQGLQFLFEYFSETQRNKGNFPGRFSGRQFSNSRSEMNVSTLELGDSALYLCTSSFGRTYEQYFGPGTRLTVT.

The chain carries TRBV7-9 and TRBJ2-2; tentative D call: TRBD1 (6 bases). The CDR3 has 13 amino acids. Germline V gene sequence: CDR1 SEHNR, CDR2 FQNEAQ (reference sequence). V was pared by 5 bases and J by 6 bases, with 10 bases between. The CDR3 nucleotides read TGTGCCAGCAGCCGACAGGTCCCCGGGGAGCTGTTTTTT. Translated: CASSRQVPGELFF.

The CDR3 here is CASSLRTSGNIGELFF. Here the CDR3 DNA reads TGTGCCAGCAGTTTACGGACTAGCGGGAATATCGGGGAGCTGTTTTTT. This chain uses TRBV28 with TRBJ2-2, with 12 bases fitting TRBD2. The CDR3 totals 16 residues. Germline V CDR1 and CDR2: MDHEN, SYDVKM. V dropped 2 bases and J dropped 7; count of bases not matched to a gene: 5.

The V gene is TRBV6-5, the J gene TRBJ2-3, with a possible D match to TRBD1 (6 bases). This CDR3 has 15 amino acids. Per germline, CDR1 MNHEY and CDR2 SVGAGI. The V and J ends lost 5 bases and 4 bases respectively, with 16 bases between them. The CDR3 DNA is TGTGCCAGCAGTGCACCGGGACAAGTCCCAGATACGCAGTATTTT. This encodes CASSAPGQVPDTQYF.

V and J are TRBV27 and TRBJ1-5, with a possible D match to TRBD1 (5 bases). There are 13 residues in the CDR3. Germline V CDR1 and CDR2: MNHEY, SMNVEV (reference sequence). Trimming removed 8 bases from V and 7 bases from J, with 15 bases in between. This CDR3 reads CASRISRGQPQHF. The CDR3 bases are TGTGCCAGCCGAATTTCGAGGGGACAGCCCCAGCATTTT.

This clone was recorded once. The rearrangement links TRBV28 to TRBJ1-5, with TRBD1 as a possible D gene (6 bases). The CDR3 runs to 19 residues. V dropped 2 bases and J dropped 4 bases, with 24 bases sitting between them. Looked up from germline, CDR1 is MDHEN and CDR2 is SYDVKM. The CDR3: CASSLAGGQVLGGNQPQHF. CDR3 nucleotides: TGTGCCAGCAGTTTAGCAGGCGGTCAGGTATTAGGGGGGAATCAGCCCCAGCATTTT.

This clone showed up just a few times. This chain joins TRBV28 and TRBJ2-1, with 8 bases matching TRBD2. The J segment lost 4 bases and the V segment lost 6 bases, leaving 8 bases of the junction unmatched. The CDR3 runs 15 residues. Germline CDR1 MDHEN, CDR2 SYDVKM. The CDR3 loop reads CASSRTSRRYNEQFF. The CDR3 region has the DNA TGTGCCAGCAGCCGGACTAGCCGCCGGTACAATGAGCAGTTCTTC.

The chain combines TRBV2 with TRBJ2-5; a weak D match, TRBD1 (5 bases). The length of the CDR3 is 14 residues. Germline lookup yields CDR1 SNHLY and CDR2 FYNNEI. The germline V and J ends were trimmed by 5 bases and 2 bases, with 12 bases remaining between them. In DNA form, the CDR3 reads TGTGCCAGCAGTCTCTGGGGCAGGCAAGAGACCCAGTACTTC. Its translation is CASSLWGRQETQYF.

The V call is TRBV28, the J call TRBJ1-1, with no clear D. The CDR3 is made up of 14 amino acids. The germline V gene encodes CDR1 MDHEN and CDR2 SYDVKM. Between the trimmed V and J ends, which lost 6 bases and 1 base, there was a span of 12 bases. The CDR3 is CASSFGGSNTEAFF. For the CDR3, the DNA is TGTGCCAGCAGCTTTGGAGGCTCGAACACTGAAGCTTTCTTT.

The CDR3 bases are TGTGCCAGCAGCGTGCCACGACAGAGTGGCGAGCAGTACTTC. This codes for CASSVPRQSGEQYF. The genes are TRBV11-2 and TRBJ2-7, with D tentatively TRBD1 (5 bases). V shed 5 bases and J shed 6 bases, with 17 bases lying between them. Germline V gene lookup returns CDR1 SGHAT and CDR2 FQNNGV. The CDR3 has 14 residues.

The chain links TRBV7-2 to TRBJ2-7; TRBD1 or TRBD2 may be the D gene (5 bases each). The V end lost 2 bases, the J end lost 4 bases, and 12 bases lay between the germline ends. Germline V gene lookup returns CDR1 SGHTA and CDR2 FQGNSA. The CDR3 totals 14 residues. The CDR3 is CASSLRGRTYEQYF. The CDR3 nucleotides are TGTGCCAGCAGCTTAAGGGGACGGACTTACGAGCAGTACTTC.

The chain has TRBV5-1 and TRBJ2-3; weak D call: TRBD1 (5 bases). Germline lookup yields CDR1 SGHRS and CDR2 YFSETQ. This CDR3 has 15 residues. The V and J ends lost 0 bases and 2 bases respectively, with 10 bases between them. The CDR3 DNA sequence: TGCGCCAGCAGCTTGGGACAGAGATCCACAGATACGCAGTATTTT. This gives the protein CASSLGQRSTDTQYF. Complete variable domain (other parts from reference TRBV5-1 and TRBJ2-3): KAGVTQTPRYLIKTRGQQVTLSCSPISGHRSVSWYQQTPGQGLQFLFEYFSETQRNKGNFPGRFSGRQFSNSRSEMNVSTLELGDSALYLCASSLGQRSTDTQYFGPGTRLTVL.

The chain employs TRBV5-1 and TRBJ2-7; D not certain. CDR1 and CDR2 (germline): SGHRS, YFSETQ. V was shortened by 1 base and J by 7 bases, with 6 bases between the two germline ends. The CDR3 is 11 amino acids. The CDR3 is CASSLYSEQYF. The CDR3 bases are TGCGCCAGCAGCTTGTATTCTGAGCAGTACTTC.

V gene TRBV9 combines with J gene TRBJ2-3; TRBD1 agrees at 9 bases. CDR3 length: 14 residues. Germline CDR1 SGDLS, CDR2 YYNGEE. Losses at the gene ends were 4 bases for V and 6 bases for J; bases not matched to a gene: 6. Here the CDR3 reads CASSLNRGPDTQYF. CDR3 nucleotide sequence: TGTGCCAGCAGCCTCAACAGGGGGCCGGATACGCAGTATTTT. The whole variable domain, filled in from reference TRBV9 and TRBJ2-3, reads DSGVTQTPKHLITATGQRVTLRCSPRSGDLSVYWYQQSLDQGLQFLIQYYNGEERAKGNILERFSAQQFPDLHSELNLSSLELGDSALYFCASSLNRGPDTQYFGPGTRLTVL.

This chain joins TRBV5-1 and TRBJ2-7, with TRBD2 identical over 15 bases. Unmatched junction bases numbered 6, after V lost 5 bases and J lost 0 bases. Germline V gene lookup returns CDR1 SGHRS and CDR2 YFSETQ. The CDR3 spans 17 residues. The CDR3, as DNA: TGCGCCAGCAGGGGACTAGCGGGAGGCAGTAGCTCCTACGAGCAGTACTTC. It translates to CASRGLAGGSSSYEQYF.

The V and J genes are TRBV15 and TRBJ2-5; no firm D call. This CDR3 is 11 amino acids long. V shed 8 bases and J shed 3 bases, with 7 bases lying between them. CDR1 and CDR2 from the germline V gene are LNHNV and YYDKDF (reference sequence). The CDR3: CATQSKETQYF. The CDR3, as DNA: TGTGCCACCCAGTCGAAAGAGACCCAGTACTTC.

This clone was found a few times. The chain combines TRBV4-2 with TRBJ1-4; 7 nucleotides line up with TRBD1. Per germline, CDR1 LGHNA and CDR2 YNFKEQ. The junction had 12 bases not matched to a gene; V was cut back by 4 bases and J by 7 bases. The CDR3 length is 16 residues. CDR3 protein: CASSPLSGQGGEKLFF. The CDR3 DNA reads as TGTGCCAGCAGCCCCCTCTCGGGGCAGGGGGGTGAAAAACTGTTTTTT.

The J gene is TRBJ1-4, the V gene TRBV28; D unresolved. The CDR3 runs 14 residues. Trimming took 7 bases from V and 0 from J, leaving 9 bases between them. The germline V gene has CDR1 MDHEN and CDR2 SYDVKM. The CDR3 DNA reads TGTGCCAGCAATGAGGATGCAACTAATGAAAAACTGTTTTTT. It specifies CASNEDATNEKLFF.